This TCR beta chain was observed in a study of immune evolution from preneoplasia to lung adenocarcinoma. Clones were sequenced by immunoSEQ multiplex PCR, and TCRdb holds only the in-frame ones, with some missing. The sample includes around 21,000 clones, 75% of them seen just once. Trimming pared 2 bases from V and 4 bases from J, leaving 14 bases between. The germline V gene encodes CDR1 MNHNY and CDR2 SVGAGI (reference sequence). The CDR3 sequence is 15 residues long. The origin of this receptor is a person in their 60s with lung adenocarcinoma. V usage is TRBV6-6 and J usage is TRBJ1-2; tentatively, D is TRBD1 (6 bases). The sample taken for sequencing was FFPE invasive lung adenocarcinoma tissue. The DNA of the CDR3 is TGTGCCAGCAGTTACCCGGAGGGGGTCTCCTATGGCTACACCTTC. Translating it yields CASSYPEGVSYGYTF.